The clone carrying this T cell receptor beta chain was seen only once. Its specificity is unknown. The assay was immunoSEQ multiplex PCR, and TCRdb's table has in-frame clones only and misses some. The sample has roughly 490,000 clones, roughly four fifths seen once. The sample belongs to a study of shared clonotypes between healthy human individuals. Study results and caveats: Limited genetic and exposure-history diversity came from having few donors. Sequencing depth was expected to affect clonotype sharing among donors.

CDR3 length: 12 residues. V lost 8 bases and J 0 bases, leaving 8 bases between the germline ends. Germline CDR1 is SGHAT and CDR2 is FQDESV (reference sequence). Sequenced sample: PBMCs. V gene TRBV11-1 combines with J gene TRBJ2-7; D is unclear. This clonotype was obtained from a woman aged 40 to 50 in good health. Some clones in this sample may be carry-over from other donors' samples. The CDR3 protein is CASGRSSYEQYF. The CDR3 DNA reads TGTGCCAGCGGTCGGAGCTCCTACGAGCAGTACTTC. Full variable domain (missing parts from reference TRBV11-1 and TRBJ2-7): EAEVAQSPRYKITEKSQAVAFWCDPISGHATLYWYRQILGQGPELLVQFQDESVVDDSQLPKDRFSAERLKGVDSTLKIQPAELGDSAMYLCASGRSSYEQYFGPGTRLTVT.